Listed below are T cell receptor beta chains from one sample, sequenced in a study of T cell changes during pregnancy in multiple sclerosis. TCRdb's copy holds only in-frame clones and misses some; the assay was immunoSEQ multiplex PCR. The data hold about 50,000 clones, with over 80% observed a single time. The starting material was CD8+ T cells from peripheral blood mononuclear cells, obtained after pregnancy. The receptors stem from a female donor with multiple sclerosis, enrolled in a pregnancy study. Both conserved end residues are part of each CDR3. D genes are given only for firm matches. The size entry is marked missing in some rows and otherwise reads once, few, many or a size class.

v_gene	abundance	d_gene	j_gene	CDR3aa	CDR3nt
TRBV5-6	.	TRBD1	TRBJ1-2	CASSQPGQGNYGYTF	TGTGCCAGCAGCCAACCGGGACAGGGAAACTATGGCTACACCTTC
TRBV19	.	TRBD2	TRBJ2-5	CASRSKGGETQYF	TGTGCCAGTAGGTCGAAGGGAGGGGAGACCCAGTACTTC
TRBV19	.	.	TRBJ2-7	CASSSPEAYEQYF	TGTGCCAGTAGCAGCCCGGAGGCCTACGAGCAGTACTTC
TRBV30	once	TRBD1	TRBJ1-1	CAWSAGETGIFAGPRDTEAFF	TGTGCCTGGAGTGCGGGGGAGACAGGGATTTTTGCGGGGCCACGGGACACTGAAGCTTTCTTT
TRBV7-3	few	TRBD2	TRBJ2-5	CASSFGGAGETQYF	TGTGCCAGCAGCTTCGGGGGGGCCGGAGAGACCCAGTACTTC
TRBV19	.	TRBD2	TRBJ2-1	CASRGLAGESEQFF	TGTGCCAGTAGAGGGCTAGCGGGGGAGAGTGAGCAGTTCTTC
TRBV9	.	TRBD1	TRBJ2-1	CASSPPGQGAYNEQFF	TGTGCCAGCAGCCCCCCAGGACAGGGGGCGTACAATGAGCAGTTCTTC
TRBV7-2	once	TRBD1	TRBJ1-2	CASSLLSGQGANGYTF	TGTGCCAGCAGCTTACTGTCCGGACAGGGGGCTAATGGCTACACCTTC
TRBV6-5	.	TRBD2	TRBJ2-7	CASSYERGTYEQYF	TGTGCCAGCAGTTACGAGCGGGGGACTTACGAGCAGTACTTC
TRBV19	.	TRBD2	TRBJ2-1	CASSPGLAGVNEQFF	TGTGCCAGTAGTCCCGGACTAGCGGGTGTCAATGAGCAGTTCTTC
TRBV19	.	.	TRBJ2-7	CASIAMVEQYF	TGTGCCAGTATTGCTATGGTCGAGCAGTACTTC
TRBV27	.	.	TRBJ2-1	CASSSPAGTTPWDEQFF	TGTGCCAGCAGTTCCCCCGCAGGAACGACCCCCTGGGATGAGCAGTTCTTC
TRBV29-1	.	.	TRBJ1-6	CSVEDPDKLGSPLHF	TGCAGCGTTGAAGATCCGGACAAGCTTGGTTCACCCCTCCACTTT
TRBV7-8	.	.	TRBJ1-4	CASSSLEVRLKTNEKLFF	TGTGCCAGCAGCTCCCTCGAGGTCAGACTAAAAACTAATGAAAAACTGTTTTTT
TRBV14	once	.	TRBJ2-1	CASSQAPGVHEQFF	TGTGCCAGCAGCCAAGCCCCCGGGGTCCATGAGCAGTTCTTC
TRBV6-5	.	TRBD1	TRBJ2-5	CASSPGQGPRETQYF	TGTGCCAGCAGCCCTGGACAGGGTCCCCGCGAGACCCAGTACTTC
TRBV9	.	TRBD2	TRBJ2-2	CASSVGGGGFTGELFF	TGTGCCAGCAGCGTAGGCGGCGGGGGTTTCACCGGGGAGCTGTTTTTT
TRBV19	.	.	TRBJ1-1	CASSRPGQTTTTEAFF	TGTGCCAGTAGTAGACCGGGACAAACGACGACGACTGAAGCTTTCTTT
TRBV6-5	.	.	TRBJ1-2	CASRLWYGGIYGYTF	TGTGCCAGCAGGCTCTGGTACGGGGGGATCTATGGCTACACCTTC
TRBV7-8	.	TRBD2	TRBJ2-7	CASSFIGGSYEQYF	TGTGCCAGCAGCTTTATTGGCGGGAGCTACGAGCAGTACTTC
TRBV7-2	.	TRBD2	TRBJ2-3	CASSLFGGVTDTQYF	TGTGCCAGCAGCTTATTTGGGGGGGTCACAGATACGCAGTATTTT
TRBV19	.	TRBD1	TRBJ2-1	CASSCLSGTVIMNSYNEQFF	TGTGCCAGTAGCTGCCTCTCCGGGACAGTAATAATGAACTCCTACAATGAGCAGTTCTTC
TRBV19	once	.	TRBJ1-2	CASSIGWLADLNGYTF	TGTGCCAGTAGTATAGGGTGGTTGGCCGACTTGAATGGCTACACCTTC
TRBV18	.	TRBD2	TRBJ2-1	CASSPGGIEQFF	TGTGCCAGCTCACCGGGGGGGATTGAGCAGTTCTTC
TRBV5-6	.	TRBD2	TRBJ2-3	CASSLASGGFTDTQYF	TGTGCCAGCAGCTTGGCTAGCGGGGGCTTCACAGATACGCAGTATTTT
TRBV27	.	.	TRBJ1-4	CASSLVNQGKLFF	TGTGCCAGCAGTTTAGTCAATCAGGGAAAACTGTTTTTT
TRBV30	.	TRBD1	TRBJ1-6	CAWSGGTGGSPLHF	TGTGCCTGGAGTGGAGGGACAGGGGGTTCACCCCTCCACTTT
TRBV4-2	.	.	TRBJ1-4	CASSQYSENEKLFF	TGTGCCAGCAGCCAGTATTCAGAAAATGAAAAACTGTTTTTT
TRBV6-5	.	TRBD2	TRBJ2-7	CATRGEAGSYEQYF	TGTGCCACCCGGGGGGAGGCGGGCTCCTACGAGCAGTACTTC
TRBV7-8	.	.	TRBJ2-3	CASSFGSTDTQYF	TGTGCCAGCAGCTTCGGGAGTACAGATACGCAGTATTTT
TRBV6-5	.	TRBD1	TRBJ2-7	CASSSHRGLSYEQYF	TGTGCCAGCAGTTCGCACAGGGGGCTATCCTACGAGCAGTACTTC
TRBV5-1	few	.	TRBJ1-6	CASSLGLRSPLHF	TGCGCCAGCAGCTTGGGGCTGCGGTCACCCCTCCACTTT
TRBV13	.	.	TRBJ1-4	CASSLGVGGPGEKLFF	TGTGCCAGCAGCTTAGGTGTCGGGGGGCCGGGAGAAAAACTGTTTTTT
TRBV6-5	.	.	TRBJ2-7	CASSYSSSYEQYF	TGTGCCAGCAGCTACAGTAGCTCCTACGAGCAGTACTTC
TRBV27	.	.	TRBJ1-1	CASSLTFRSAPNTEAFF	TGTGCCAGCAGTTTGACCTTCAGGTCCGCGCCCAACACTGAAGCTTTCTTT
TRBV29-1	.	.	TRBJ2-1	CSVVASSWNEQFF	TGCAGCGTTGTAGCATCCAGTTGGAATGAGCAGTTCTTC
TRBV29-1	once	.	TRBJ2-7	CSVLGVVLHRSYEQYF	TGCAGCGTTTTAGGGGTAGTCCTTCACCGCTCCTACGAGCAGTACTTC
TRBV14	.	.	TRBJ2-4	CASSQDRTAKNIQYF	TGTGCCAGCAGCCAAGATCGGACAGCGAAAAACATTCAGTACTTC
TRBV27	.	.	TRBJ1-6	CASGTGNSPLHF	TGTGCCAGCGGAACAGGGAATTCACCCCTCCACTTT